This record looks at one TCR beta chain sequence and its context. Its binding antigen is unknown. One base away there is no much larger clone; base qualities are not given. These data belong to a study of blood T cell repertoires in COVID-19 (TCRdb year 2020). About the study as a whole: The collaborator samples originated in the United States, Italy and Spain and spanned the acute and convalescent phases of COVID-19. Nearly every sample came with metadata listing a de-identified subject ID, COVID-19 status, age in years and sex. The samples were drawn from two sources: the first 160 participants of the ongoing ImmuneRACE study, and about 1,300 subjects contributed by 6 global collaborators. The dataset comprised deeply sampled blood TCRbeta repertoires from subjects exposed to, actively infected with, or recovered from COVID-19. Where HLA class I and class II types were available, the types were taken from metadata supplied by the sample provider, not from assay-based typing. The repertoires were released in a freely available public database meant as a resource for research on the immune response to SARS-CoV-2. The material from the prospective study consisted of cDNA or gDNA derived from T cells, B-cell-depleted T cells, or PBMCs.

What the work shows at the level of the full study, not this receptor alone: How much clinical and demographic metadata was included differed by source and by participant, and the metadata was provided uncurated.

Participants in the prospective study were enrolled through a virtual design, were aged about 18 to 90 years, and lived in approximately 25 United States geographic areas. In the prospective study, participants were assigned to cohorts based on the clinical history participants reported in a screening survey and a study questionnaire. Mobile phlebotomists in the prospective study collected whole blood, serum and a nasopharyngeal or oropharyngeal swab from every participant. Additional blood draws and questionnaires over an approximately two-month period could optionally be provided by prospective study participants. Before DNA extraction, blood samples from the prospective study were shipped at room temperature or frozen. The immunoSEQ Assay, a bias-controlled multiplex PCR, was used to amplify TCRbeta CDR3 regions from genomic DNA. The paper's processing steps were these. Nucleated cell counts per sample were estimated from amplification of reference gene primers within the assay. Sequence reads were collapsed and filtered to measure the absolute abundance of every unique TCRbeta CDR3 rearrangement. Productive Simpson clonality was computed per sample as the square root of Simpson's diversity index over productive rearrangements. Held by TCRdb, this immuneACCESS table contains in-frame sequences only and omits some clones. Under half of the omission traces to an unresolved V gene where checked; the cause of the rest is unknown. V, J and clone size derive from that table, while D and trimming were established from the DNA sequence. This sample gives about 270,000 clones in total; 85% to 90% of them show up just once. In total, the top ten clones hold roughly 4.3% of the sample.

This receptor was identified in a woman younger than 45 with acute COVID-19. Sequencing used PBMCs or T cells enriched from blood (not recorded which).

The CDR3 reads CASKEGGGTNEKLFF. The DNA sequence reads TGTGCCAGCAAAGAGGGTGGAGGGACTAATGAAAAACTGTTTTTT. The V gene is TRBV6-5 and the J gene is TRBJ1-4; the D gene identity is not certain. The CDR3 has 15 amino acids, counting the end cysteine and phenylalanine. Here the CDR3 DNA is all that survives: 45 bases in frame from base 1. CDR1 and CDR2 are drawn from the germline V gene: MNHEY, SVGAGI. The V end loses 7 bases and the J end loses 2 bases, and a stretch of 14 bases separates them.